A single sample is the source of the 29 T cell receptor beta chains below, sequenced in a study of T cell therapy after organ transplantation. Their antigens are not known. Stated time point: 4-8 weeks after completion of therapy. Only in-frame clones appear in the TCRdb table, and some are missing; sequencing was by immunoSEQ multiplex PCR. In the table there are 3,400 or so clones, around 69% of which are singletons. Sequencing used CD8+ T cells from blood, obtained after autologous CMV-specific T cell therapy. Receptors originate from a human patient who had received a solid organ transplant and had CMV disease. The graft donor may be the source of some T cells.

V and J are TRBV18 and TRBJ2-7, with TRBD1 identical over 12 bases. The CDR3 totals 13 residues. From germline, CDR1 is KGHSH and CDR2 LQKENI. V lost 5 bases and J lost 7; bases outside the gene matches: 3. In DNA, the CDR3 is TGTGCCAGCTCAAGGGACAGGGGGCAAGAGCAGTACGTC. This encodes CASSRDRGQEQYV.

This clone was observed a handful of times. V is TRBV2 and J is TRBJ1-5, with D unresolved. The ends were cut back, 6 bases at V and 5 bases at J, with 8 bases in the middle. Germline V gene lookup returns CDR1 SNHLY and CDR2 FYNNEI. The CDR3 is 12 residues long. CDR3 sequence (DNA): TGTGCCAGCAGCGGGAGGGATCAGCCCCAGCATTTT. Translating it yields CASSGRDQPQHF.

V and J are TRBV7-6 and TRBJ2-5, with D perhaps matching TRBD2 (7 bases). Germline-derived CDR1 and CDR2 are SGHVS and FNYEAQ. The V gene lost 5 bases and the J gene lost 7 bases, with 14 bases spanning the gap. The CDR3 is made up of 13 amino acids. The DNA for the CDR3 is TGTGCCAGCAGCCCGGGGGGCCTCGGGACCCAGTACTTC. As protein: CASSPGGLGTQYF.

The chain links TRBV9 to TRBJ2-3; maybe TRBD1 (6 bases). Germline assignment: CDR1 SGDLS and CDR2 YYNGEE. CDR3 length: 15 residues. The V and J ends lost 0 bases and 2 bases respectively, with 10 bases between them. The CDR3 region is CASSVDGGHTDTQYF. The CDR3 DNA reads TGTGCCAGCAGCGTAGATGGGGGACACACAGATACGCAGTATTTT. Variable domain in full (rest from reference TRBV9 and TRBJ2-3): DSGVTQTPKHLITATGQRVTLRCSPRSGDLSVYWYQQSLDQGLQFLIQYYNGEERAKGNILERFSAQQFPDLHSELNLSSLELGDSALYFCASSVDGGHTDTQYFGPGTRLTVL.

The chain uses TRBV27 and TRBJ1-2; weak D call: TRBD1 (5 bases). V shed 4 bases and J shed 8 bases, with 11 bases lying between them. Germline CDR1 and CDR2: MNHEY and SMNVEV (reference sequence). The length of the CDR3 is 12 residues. In DNA, the CDR3 is TGTGCCAGCAGTTCCGGTGGGGGAGGCTACACCTTC. It yields the protein CASSSGGGGYTF.

This chain joins TRBV7-8 and TRBJ2-7, with D perhaps TRBD1 or TRBD2 (5 bases each). The germline V gene has CDR1 SGHVS and CDR2 FQNEAQ. The V gene lost 5 bases and the J gene lost 7 bases, with 24 bases spanning the gap. The CDR3 is 16 residues long. The CDR3 coding sequence is TGTGCCAGCAGCCCCCCGGGACGTGAGGGAGAGGGGGAGCAGTACTTC. Translated, it gives CASSPPGREGEGEQYF.

The V and J genes are TRBV9 and TRBJ2-1, with D tentatively TRBD1 (6 bases). The germline gives CDR1 SGDLS, CDR2 YYNGEE. The CDR3 contains 14 residues. With 3 bases removed from V and 3 bases from J, the gap between germline ends came to 10 bases. The CDR3 is CASSADSVYNEQFF. For the CDR3, the DNA is TGTGCCAGCAGCGCGGACAGCGTCTACAATGAGCAGTTCTTC.

The chain employs TRBV5-8 and TRBJ2-3; no reliable D call. The CDR3 length is 18 residues. Germline assignment: CDR1 SGHTS and CDR2 YDEGEE. V lost 4 bases to trimming and J lost 3 bases, with 24 bases between them. The DNA of the CDR3 is TGTGCCAGCAGCCCGGCCCCGCAGGTTTACTTTAGGACAGATACGCAGTATTTT. Translation gives CASSPAPQVYFRTDTQYF.

This clone was recorded only once. V usage is TRBV7-3 and J usage is TRBJ2-3, with unresolved D. This CDR3 has 14 residues. Germline loops: CDR1 SGHTA, CDR2 FQGTGA. The V end was cut by 5 bases, the J end by 6 bases, with 15 bases between. This chain's CDR3 is CASSPGYPTDTQYF. CDR3 nucleotides: TGTGCCAGCAGCCCCGGTTACCCGACCGATACGCAGTATTTT.

This clone was counted between two and nine times. V and J are TRBV5-1 and TRBJ2-2, with TRBD2 matching 7 bases. V shed 0 bases and J 2 bases; nucleotides not matched to a gene: 4. Germline CDR1 SGHRS, CDR2 YFSETQ. The CDR3 totals 16 residues. The CDR3 protein is CASSLGAGLNTGELFF. DNA for the CDR3: TGCGCCAGCAGCTTGGGCGCGGGACTAAACACCGGGGAGCTGTTTTTT.

The rearrangement links TRBV15 to TRBJ2-2; 11 bases match TRBD2. Germline CDR1 reads LNHNV; CDR2 reads YYDKDF (reference sequence). CDR3 length: 15 residues. The J segment lost 3 bases and the V segment lost 3 bases, leaving 0 bases of the junction unmatched. The CDR3 sequence is CATSRGLADTGELFF. In DNA form, the CDR3 reads TGTGCCACCAGCAGGGGACTAGCGGACACCGGGGAGCTGTTTTTT.

This clone is classed as medium-sized. Different DNA sequences within this sample yield the same CDR3. The rearrangement joins TRBV27 to TRBJ1-5, with D perhaps matching TRBD1 (6 bases). CDR3 size: 14 residues. V was cut by 3 bases and J by 4 bases, with 10 bases left in between. Germline V gives CDR1 MNHEY, CDR2 SMNVEV (reference sequence). The CDR3 loop reads CASSLVQGNQPQHF. CDR3 sequence (DNA): TGTGCCAGCAGTTTGGTTCAGGGGAATCAGCCCCAGCATTTT.

The chain combines TRBV7-6 with TRBJ2-5; 9 nucleotides align to TRBD1. CDR3 length equals 14 residues. Germline CDR1 and CDR2: SGHVS and FNYEAQ. The junction had 7 bases not matched to a gene; V was cut back by 6 bases and J by 5 bases. CDR3 region: CASRGTGRDETQYF. The CDR3 coding sequence is TGTGCCAGCAGGGGGACAGGGAGGGATGAGACCCAGTACTTC.

V usage is TRBV2 and J usage is TRBJ2-2; tentative D call: TRBD2 (6 bases). Trimming cost V 7 bases and J 7 bases, with 19 bases left between them. The germline gives CDR1 SNHLY, CDR2 FYNNEI. The CDR3 loop spans 15 amino acids. CDR3: CASTEGRRGGGELFF. The CDR3 nucleotides read TGTGCCAGCACTGAGGGTCGGAGGGGAGGCGGGGAGCTGTTTTTT.

The gene calls are TRBV4-3 and TRBJ2-7; D is possibly TRBD1 or TRBD2 (5 bases each). The length of the CDR3 is 14 residues. Germline V gene data show CDR1 as LGHNA and CDR2 as YSLEER. The V gene lost 0 bases and the J gene lost 3 bases, with 9 bases spanning the gap. The CDR3 nucleotides read TGCGCCAGCAGCCAAGATCGGGGCGACTACGAGCAGTACTTC. Amino acids: CASSQDRGDYEQYF.

This sequence joins TRBV14 and TRBJ2-3; perhaps TRBD2 as D (6 bases). The V end lost 1 base, the J end lost 2 bases, and 10 bases lay between the germline ends. CDR1 and CDR2 from the germline V gene are SGHDN and FVKESK. This CDR3 has 15 amino acids. The CDR3 protein is CASSQGGLTTDTQYF. The DNA of the CDR3 is TGTGCCAGCAGCCAAGGGGGACTTACCACAGATACGCAGTATTTT.

This clone is categorized as large. The J gene is TRBJ2-1, the V gene TRBV13; TRBD1 aligns across 7 bases. This CDR3 contains 16 residues. Losses at the gene ends were 5 bases for V and 2 bases for J; bases not matched to a gene: 9. From germline, CDR1 is PRHDT and CDR2 FYEKMQ (reference sequence). CDR3 in amino acids: CASSATGLTTYNEQFF. CDR3 nucleotides: TGTGCCAGCAGCGCGACAGGGCTGACAACCTACAATGAGCAGTTCTTC.

This clone has more than one count but fewer than ten. This chain joins TRBV7-9 and TRBJ2-7; D perhaps matches TRBD2 (5 bases). The germline V gene has CDR1 SEHNR and CDR2 FQNEAQ (reference sequence). V lost 6 bases and J 6 bases, leaving 9 bases between the germline ends. The length of the CDR3 is 11 residues. CDR3: CASSTGSEQYF. The CDR3 coding sequence is TGTGCCAGCAGTACGGGAAGCGAGCAGTACTTC.

The chain links TRBV4-2 to TRBJ1-2; D unresolved. This CDR3 contains 11 residues. Trimming took off 5 bases at V and 7 bases at J, with 8 bases between the two ends. Germline V gene sequence: CDR1 LGHNA, CDR2 YNFKEQ. The CDR3 DNA reads TGTGCCAGCAGCTTATACAGTGGCTACACCTTC. Amino acids: CASSLYSGYTF.

This chain links TRBV15 with TRBJ1-2; tentative D call: TRBD1 (5 bases). The CDR3 has 13 residues. Trimming pared 8 bases from V and 0 bases from J, leaving 10 bases between. Germline-derived CDR1 and CDR2 are LNHNV and YYDKDF (reference sequence). The chain's CDR3 is CATGAPTNYGYTF. Written as DNA, the CDR3 is TGTGCCACCGGGGCTCCGACTAACTATGGCTACACCTTC.

The V gene is TRBV6-4, the J gene TRBJ2-5; TRBD2 might be the D (5 bases). CDR3 length: 13 residues. Trimming shortened V by 8 bases and J by 2 bases, and 12 bases separated the two germline ends. Germline V gives CDR1 MRHNA, CDR2 SNTAGT. The chain's CDR3 is CASWEQPQETQYF. In nucleotides, the CDR3 is TGTGCCAGCTGGGAGCAGCCGCAAGAGACCCAGTACTTC.

The J gene is TRBJ2-1, the V gene TRBV5-4; 7 positions agree with TRBD2. J gave up 3 bases and V 3 bases, and 12 bases lay outside the gene matches. Germline V CDR1 and CDR2: SGHNT, YYREEE (reference sequence). There are 17 residues in the CDR3. CDR3 sequence reads: CASSSSRGSGNYNEQFF. As DNA, the CDR3 is TGTGCCAGCAGCTCCTCCCGGGGGAGCGGGAACTACAATGAGCAGTTCTTC.

The chain combines TRBV29-1 with TRBJ2-2, with D possibly being TRBD1 (5 bases). CDR1 SQVTM and CDR2 ANQGSEA come from the germline V gene. The CDR3 totals 14 residues. Trimming stripped 3 bases from V and 1 base from J, with 9 bases between. Written as DNA, the CDR3 is TGCAGCGTTGAGGATCAGGGGAACACCGGGGAGCTGTTTTTT. Translation gives CSVEDQGNTGELFF.

This sequence joins TRBV11-1 and TRBJ2-7, with 11 bases fitting TRBD2. This CDR3 has 18 residues. Germline lookup yields CDR1 SGHAT and CDR2 FQDESV (reference sequence). J gave up 7 bases and V 4 bases, and 18 bases lay outside the gene matches. The CDR3 is CASSSDRPLAGGFLEQYF. In DNA form, the CDR3 reads TGTGCCAGCAGCTCTGACAGGCCCTTAGCGGGAGGGTTTTTAGAGCAGTACTTC.

The rearrangement uses TRBV14 and TRBJ2-3; D unresolved. The CDR3 covers 13 residues. Deletions cut 4 bases from V and 2 bases from J, with 7 bases between. Germline-derived CDR1 and CDR2 are SGHDN and FVKESK. The CDR3 DNA reads as TGTGCCAGCAGCCGTTTTTTCACAGATACGCAGTATTTT. Protein: CASSRFFTDTQYF.

V is TRBV13 and J is TRBJ1-2; D uncertain. Trimming left V 4 bases short and J 4 bases short, with 10 bases between. This CDR3 has 13 amino acids. Germline V gene data show CDR1 as PRHDT and CDR2 as FYEKMQ (reference sequence). The CDR3 here is CASSSGFAYGYTF. CDR3 coding DNA: TGTGCCAGCAGCTCCGGGTTCGCCTATGGCTACACCTTC. The full variable domain, rest sourced from reference TRBV13 and TRBJ1-2, is AAGVIQSPRHLIKEKRETATLKCYPIPRHDTVYWYQQGPGQDPQFLISFYEKMQSDKGSIPDRFSAQQFSDYHSELNMSSLELGDSALYFCASSSGFAYGYTFGSGTRLTVV.

J is TRBJ2-1 and V is TRBV9, with TRBD2 as a possible D gene (5 bases). Germline V gives CDR1 SGDLS, CDR2 YYNGEE. Trimming cost V 2 bases and J 3 bases, with 18 bases left between them. The CDR3 is 17 amino acids. CDR3 coding DNA: TGTGCCAGCAGCGTCCTAGCTCAGCCCGCAGACTACAATGAGCAGTTCTTC. Translation gives CASSVLAQPADYNEQFF. Variable domain in full (rest from reference TRBV9 and TRBJ2-1): DSGVTQTPKHLITATGQRVTLRCSPRSGDLSVYWYQQSLDQGLQFLIQYYNGEERAKGNILERFSAQQFPDLHSELNLSSLELGDSALYFCASSVLAQPADYNEQFFGPGTRLTVL.

V usage is TRBV5-5 and J usage is TRBJ2-2; TRBD1 is a possible D gene (5 bases). Germline V gene data show CDR1 as SGHKS and CDR2 as YYEKEE (reference sequence). The CDR3 sequence is 14 residues long. V lost 2 bases and J 3 bases, leaving 8 bases between the germline ends. CDR3 residues: CASSFGHYTGELFF. DNA for the CDR3: TGTGCCAGCAGCTTTGGACATTACACCGGGGAGCTGTTTTTT.

The CDR3 sequence is CASSLTRQGVEQFF. CDR3 in DNA: TGCGCCAGCAGCTTGACGCGGCAGGGGGTCGAACAGTTCTTC. The chain carries TRBV5-1 and TRBJ2-1; 7 bases are a match to TRBD1. Germline V lookup: CDR1 SGHRS, CDR2 YFSETQ. CDR3 size: 14 residues. V lost 1 base, J lost 13 bases, and 11 bases stayed unmatched.